This T cell receptor beta chain was recovered during a study of shared clonotypes between healthy human individuals (dated by TCRdb to about 2020). For context, the study as a whole: The cohort comprised two women and a few men aged 18 to 49 years. Per donor, three plates each were used for CD4 naive and CD4 memory, two for CD8 naive, and one for CD8 memory. Blood TCR repertoires of about five healthy adults were deeply sequenced to estimate repertoire size and the extent of clonotype sharing between individuals. To increase sequencing depth and limit assay-specific biases, different laboratories used diverse techniques to prepare libraries and sequence TCR repertoires. Each donor's leukapheresis produced roughly between roughly 0.85 and 9.5 billion PBMCs. General findings and caveats noted by the study authors: Sampling was limited to blood, and TCR repertoires in tissue likely differ from TCR repertoires in blood. Estimated clonotype richness was generally larger for naive than for memory subsets. When four donors were compared, the shared fraction of clonotypes was 5% to 6.5% for naive CD4, 3.5% for naive CD8, 2.3% for memory CD4, and less than 0.5% for memory CD8. The genetic and exposure-history diversity represented was limited by the small number of donors. Rarefaction of sorted-subset datasets indicated incomplete sequencing despite the large sequencing depth. Clonotypes shared by all four sorted-subset donors showed higher generation probabilities than non-shared clonotypes. Based on pairwise subsampling, the degree of clonotype sharing among donors was expected to be affected by sequencing depth.

TCR CDR3 regions were amplified from genomic DNA by multiplex PCR using the deep immunoSEQ assay. Extracted genomic DNA from each cell subset was spread evenly across all wells of several immunoSEQ 96-well plates, with each plate serving as a replicate. For sorted subsets, approximately 210 ng of genomic DNA, equivalent to around 29,000 T cell genomes, went into each replicate PCR. Purified libraries were quantified with a Qubit 3.0 fluorometer, sized on a Bioanalyzer 2100, and re-quantified with the KAPA Library Quantification kit. Every immunoSEQ 96-well plate was sequenced on a separate single-read 150-cycle Illumina NextSeq 550 flow cell. Regarding the original processing steps: Because the immunoSEQ output included only junctional sequences and no quality scores, the filtering could not be the same as the filtering used for full-length reads. Sequences were annotated with PyIR, a Python wrapper for IgBLAST v1.9, using IMGT germline references to assign V/J genes and CDR3. Any read was removed if the V/J assignment was weak (E-value above 1e-6), the CDR3 was missing, or the read contained stop codons, out-of-frame junctions, or ambiguous translated residues. V3J clonotypes were defined by identical inferred V gene, J gene, and CDR3 amino acid sequence. To compute the percentage overlap between repertoires, the number of shared unique clonotypes was divided by the size of the smaller repertoire. Richness of each repertoire was evaluated using RTK rarefaction, the Chao1 estimator, and Recon v2.1 estimates of unobserved clonotypes. OLGA was used to compute generation probabilities for all TCRbeta clonotypes that the gDNA method yielded from a few donors. The immuneACCESS repertoire file appears here via TCRdb, limited to in-frame rearrangements. These files lack a portion of the clones; in checked studies, under half of the deficit traces to unresolved V genes, and the cause of the others is not known. V, J and clone size are taken as reported in that table, and D and trimming were inferred from the DNA itself. This sample gives 1.6 million or so clones in total; just under 99% of them show up just once. The ten largest clones capture 0.36% of the sample.

V trim: 0 bases; J trim: 11 bases; unmatched bases: 9. According to the germline V gene (reference sequence), CDR1 reads MNHNY and CDR2 reads SVGAGI. The CDR3 measures 15 amino acids from cysteine to phenylalanine. Solely the CDR3 DNA is kept, with 45 bases framed from the first base. Turning to this clone: Its antigen is not yet known. No quality values exist for individual bases; no much larger clone is one base distant.

The donors were healthy, HIV-negative adults with no recently reported acute infections or vaccinations. All donors were Caucasian adults living in Nashville, Tennessee, USA. CD4+ T cells were enriched by magnetic negative selection, after which naive cells were positively selected on CD45RA and the negative fraction was taken as the memory subset. After blood collection by leukapheresis, PBMCs were isolated using Ficoll-Histopaque density gradient centrifugation and then cryopreserved in the vapor phase of liquid nitrogen. Analytical flow cytometry was used to check the purity and quantity of each magnetically sorted T cell population. Genomic DNA was isolated from every sorted fraction and measured by UV absorbance on a Nanodrop 2000c.

This clonotype originated in a man aged 30-40 years in good health. The chain is assembled from TRBV6-6 and TRBJ2-3, and 9 bases in between align with TRBD2. What was sequenced was naive CD4+ T cells sorted from blood. The cell subset or site label of this sample denotes: CD45RA+ positively selected. The base sequence is TGTGCCAGCAGTTACTCGATGGGTAGCGGGAGTGGGCAGTATTTT. Its translation is CASSYSMGSGSGQYF.